This is a list of T cell receptor beta chains from one sample in a study of blood T cell repertoires in COVID-19. Data came from immunoSEQ multiplex PCR; TCRdb stores just in-frame clones and leaves some out. The table has about 200,000 clones, more than 65% seen once; the top ten hold approximately 8%. The sequenced material came from peripheral blood. These receptors all come from an elderly woman with acute or convalescent COVID-19. Each CDR3 is given with its conserved first and last residue. The order of the fields is V gene, J gene, D gene, clone size, CDR3 protein, CDR3 DNA. A D gene is named only where the DNA matches it firmly. Size is omitted from some rows. Given values are once, few, many or a class for expanded clones.

>TRBV6-5|TRBJ1-1|NA|NA
CASRTPGIGAFF
TGTGCCAGCAGAACACCGGGGATAGGAGCTTTCTTT
>TRBV29-1|TRBJ2-4|NA|NA
CSVRQLGGIQYF
TGCAGCGTAAGACAGTTAGGGGGCATTCAGTACTTC
>TRBV10-3|TRBJ2-5|TRBD1|once
CAIGGQGQETQYF
TGTGCCATCGGTGGACAGGGTCAAGAGACCCAGTACTTC
>TRBV3-1/TRBV3-2|TRBJ2-3|TRBD2|NA
CASSRLAGADTQYF
TGTGCCAGCAGCCGCCTAGCGGGAGCTGATACGCAGTATTTT
>TRBV11-2|TRBJ2-1|TRBD2|once
CASSLVSGGYNEQFF
TGTGCCAGCAGCTTAGTTAGCGGGGGTTACAATGAGCAGTTCTTC
>TRBV13|TRBJ2-5|NA|few
CASSLGQLTDQETQYF
TGTGCCAGCAGCTTAGGCCAGTTAACAGACCAAGAGACCCAGTACTTC
>TRBV10-3|TRBJ1-5|NA|NA
CAISDEGAQPQHF
TGTGCCATCAGTGATGAGGGTGCTCAGCCCCAGCATTTT
>TRBV18|TRBJ1-4|TRBD1|few
CASSRDRDEKLFF
TGTGCCAGCTCACGGGACAGGGATGAAAAACTGTTTTTT
>TRBV7-8|TRBJ1-3|NA|NA
CASSQSGVAGNTIYF
TGTGCCAGCAGCCAATCGGGGGTGGCAGGAAACACCATATATTTT
>TRBV5-1|TRBJ1-2|NA|NA
CASSARVDYGYTF
TGCGCCAGCAGCGCGAGGGTTGACTATGGCTACACCTTC
>TRBV7-2|TRBJ2-7|TRBD1|NA
CASSSGDRPYEQYF
TGTGCCAGCAGCTCGGGGGACAGGCCCTACGAGCAGTACTTC
>TRBV5-4|TRBJ1-4|TRBD1|NA
CASSRPGQGEKLFF
TGTGCCAGCAGCCGACCGGGACAGGGGGAAAAACTGTTTTTT
>TRBV19|TRBJ1-2|TRBD1|NA
CASKTGQGDYGYTF
TGTGCCAGTAAAACGGGACAGGGAGACTATGGCTACACCTTC
>TRBV9|TRBJ2-5|NA|NA
CASSSRTTQETQYF
TGTGCCAGCAGCTCCCGGACTACCCAAGAGACCCAGTACTTC
>TRBV28|TRBJ1-1|TRBD1|few
CASSLWRGREAFF
TGTGCCAGCAGTTTATGGAGGGGGCGGGAAGCTTTCTTT
>TRBV21-1|TRBJ1-4|NA|once
CARCHRETNEKLFF
TGTGCCAGATGCCACAGGGAGACTAATGAAAAACTGTTTTTT
>TRBV10-3|TRBJ2-1|NA|NA
CAISGNEAEQFF
TGTGCCATCAGCGGGAATGAGGCTGAGCAGTTCTTC